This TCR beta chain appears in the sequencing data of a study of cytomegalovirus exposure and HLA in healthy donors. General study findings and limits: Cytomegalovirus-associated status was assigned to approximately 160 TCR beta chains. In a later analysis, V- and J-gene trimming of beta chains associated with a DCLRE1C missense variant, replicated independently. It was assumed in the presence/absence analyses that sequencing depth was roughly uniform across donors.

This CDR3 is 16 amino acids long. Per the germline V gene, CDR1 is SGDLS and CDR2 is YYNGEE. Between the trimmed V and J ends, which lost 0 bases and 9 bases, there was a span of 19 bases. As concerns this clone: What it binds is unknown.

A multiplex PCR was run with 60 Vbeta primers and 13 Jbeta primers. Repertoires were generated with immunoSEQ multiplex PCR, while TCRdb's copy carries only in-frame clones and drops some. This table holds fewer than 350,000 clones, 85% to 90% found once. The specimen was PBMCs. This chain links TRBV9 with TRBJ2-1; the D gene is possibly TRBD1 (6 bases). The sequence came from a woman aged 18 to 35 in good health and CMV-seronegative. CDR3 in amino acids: CASSVDAPQGSVEQFF. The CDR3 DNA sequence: TGTGCCAGCAGCGTAGACGCCCCACAGGGTAGTGTTGAGCAGTTCTTC.